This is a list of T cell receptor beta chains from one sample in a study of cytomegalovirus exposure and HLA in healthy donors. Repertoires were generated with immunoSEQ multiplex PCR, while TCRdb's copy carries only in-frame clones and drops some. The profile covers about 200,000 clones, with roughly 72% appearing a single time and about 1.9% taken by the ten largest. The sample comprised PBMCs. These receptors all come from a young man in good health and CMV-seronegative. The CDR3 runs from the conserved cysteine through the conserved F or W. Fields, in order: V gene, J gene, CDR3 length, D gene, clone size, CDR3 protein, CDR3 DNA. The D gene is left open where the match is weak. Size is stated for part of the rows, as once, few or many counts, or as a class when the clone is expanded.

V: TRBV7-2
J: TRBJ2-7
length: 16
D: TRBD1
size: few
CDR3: CASSARDRSAYLGQYF
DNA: TGTGCCAGCAGCGCCAGGGACAGGTCGGCTTACTTAGGGCAGTACTTC

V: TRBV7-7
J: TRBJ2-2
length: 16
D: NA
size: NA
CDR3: CASSRGRGLDTGELFF
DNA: TGTGCCAGCAGCCGAGGCAGGGGCTTGGACACCGGGGAGCTGTTTTTT

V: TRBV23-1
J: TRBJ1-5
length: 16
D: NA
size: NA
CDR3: CASSQSATDSYQPQHF
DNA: TGCGCCAGCAGTCAATCGGCGACGGACAGTTATCAGCCCCAGCATTTT

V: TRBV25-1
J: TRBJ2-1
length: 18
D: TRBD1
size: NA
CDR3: CASSETEPTGQGPNEQFF
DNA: TGTGCCAGCAGTGAGACCGAACCCACGGGACAGGGTCCGAATGAGCAGTTCTTC

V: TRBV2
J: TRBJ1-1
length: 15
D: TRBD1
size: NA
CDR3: CASRAGTVRNTEAFF
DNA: TGTGCCAGCAGGGCTGGGACAGTCCGGAACACTGAAGCTTTCTTT

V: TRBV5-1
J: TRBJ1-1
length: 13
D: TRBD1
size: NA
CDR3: CASSRGQGTEAFF
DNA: TGCGCCAGCAGCCGGGGACAGGGGACTGAAGCTTTCTTT

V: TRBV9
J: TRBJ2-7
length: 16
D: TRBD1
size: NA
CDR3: CASSARPGTGTGEQYF
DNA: TGTGCCAGCAGCGCGCGCCCCGGGACAGGGACGGGCGAGCAGTACTTC

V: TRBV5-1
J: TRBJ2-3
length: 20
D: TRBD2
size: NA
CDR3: CASSSRVPGLAGGRTDTQYF
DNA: TGCGCCAGCAGCTCAAGAGTCCCGGGACTAGCGGGGGGTCGCACAGATACGCAGTATTTT

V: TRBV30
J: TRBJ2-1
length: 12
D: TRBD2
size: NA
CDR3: CALAGNTWEQFF
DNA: TGTGCCTTAGCGGGGAATACATGGGAGCAGTTCTTC

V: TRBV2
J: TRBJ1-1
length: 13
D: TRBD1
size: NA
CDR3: CASKWDRNTEAFF
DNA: TGTGCCAGCAAATGGGACAGGAACACTGAAGCTTTCTTT

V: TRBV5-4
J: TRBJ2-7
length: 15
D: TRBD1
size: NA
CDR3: CASSSQGPASYEQYF
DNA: TGTGCCAGCAGCTCACAGGGGCCTGCCTCCTACGAGCAGTACTTC

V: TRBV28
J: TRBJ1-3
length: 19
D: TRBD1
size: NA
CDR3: CASSLFYYRGVSSGNTIYF
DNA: TGTGCCAGCAGCCTTTTTTATTACAGGGGCGTTAGCTCTGGAAACACCATATATTTT

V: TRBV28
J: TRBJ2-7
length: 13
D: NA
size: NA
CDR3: CASSLLAYYEQYF
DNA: TGTGCCAGCAGTTTGCTAGCCTACTACGAGCAGTACTTC

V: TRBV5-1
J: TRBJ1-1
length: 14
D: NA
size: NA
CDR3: CASSAQGRNTEAFF
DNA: TGCGCCAGCAGCGCCCAGGGGAGGAACACTGAAGCTTTCTTT

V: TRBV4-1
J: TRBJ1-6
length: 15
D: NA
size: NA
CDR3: CASSQERREGSPLHF
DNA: TGCGCCAGCAGCCAAGAGCGGCGGGAGGGTTCACCCCTCCACTTT

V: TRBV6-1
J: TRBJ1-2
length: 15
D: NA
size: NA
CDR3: CASSEDWGTDYGYTF
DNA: TGTGCCAGCAGTGAAGATTGGGGGACTGACTATGGCTACACCTTC

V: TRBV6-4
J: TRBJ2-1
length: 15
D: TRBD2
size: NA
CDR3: CASSPLAGTYNEQFF
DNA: TGTGCCAGCAGCCCACTAGCGGGAACCTACAATGAGCAGTTCTTC

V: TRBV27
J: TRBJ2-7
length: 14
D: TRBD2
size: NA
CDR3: CASSSGLAGGEQYF
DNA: TGTGCCAGCAGTTCCGGACTAGCAGGAGGAGAGCAGTACTTC

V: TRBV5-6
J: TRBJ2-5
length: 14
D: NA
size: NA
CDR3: CASSFITTTETQYF
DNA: TGTGCCAGCAGCTTTATTACCACAACGGAGACCCAGTACTTC

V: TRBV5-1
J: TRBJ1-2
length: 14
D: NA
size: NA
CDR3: CASSPRRDNYGYTF
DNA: TGCGCCAGCAGCCCCAGGAGGGATAACTATGGCTACACCTTC

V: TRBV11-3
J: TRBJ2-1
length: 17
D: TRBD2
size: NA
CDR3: CASSLRASGRAYNEQFF
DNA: TGTGCCAGCAGCTTGCGCGCTAGCGGGAGGGCCTACAATGAGCAGTTCTTC

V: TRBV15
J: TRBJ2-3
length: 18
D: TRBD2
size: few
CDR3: CATSRDSTSDTFTDTQYF
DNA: TGTGCCACCAGCAGAGACTCCACTAGCGACACCTTCACAGATACGCAGTATTTT

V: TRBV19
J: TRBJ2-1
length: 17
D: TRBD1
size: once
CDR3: CASSSHIPGQGANEQFF
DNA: TGTGCCAGTAGCTCACACATCCCGGGACAGGGGGCGAATGAGCAGTTCTTC

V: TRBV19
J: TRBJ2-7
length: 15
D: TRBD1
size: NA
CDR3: CASSRDREFPYEQYF
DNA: TGTGCCAGTAGTCGCGACAGGGAGTTTCCCTACGAGCAGTACTTC

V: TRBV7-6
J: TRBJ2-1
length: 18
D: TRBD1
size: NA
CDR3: CASSLKGGDRVINNEQFF
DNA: TGTGCCAGCAGCTTAAAAGGGGGGGACAGGGTAATAAACAATGAGCAGTTCTTC

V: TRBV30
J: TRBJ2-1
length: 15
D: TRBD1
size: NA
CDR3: CAWSKRQGAYNEQFF
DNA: TGTGCCTGGAGCAAAAGGCAGGGGGCCTACAATGAGCAGTTCTTC

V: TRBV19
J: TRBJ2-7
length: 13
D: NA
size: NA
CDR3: CASSIGPTYEQYF
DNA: TGTGCCAGTAGTATAGGGCCCACCTACGAGCAGTACTTC

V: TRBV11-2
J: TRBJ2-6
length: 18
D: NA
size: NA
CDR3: CASSSYRDTHSGANVLTF
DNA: TGTGCCAGCAGCTCATACCGGGACACACACTCCGGGGCCAACGTCCTGACTTTC

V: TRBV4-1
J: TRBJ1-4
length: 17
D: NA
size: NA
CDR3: CASSQWAIDSSNEKLFF
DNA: TGCGCCAGCAGCCAATGGGCGATAGACAGTTCTAATGAAAAACTGTTTTTT

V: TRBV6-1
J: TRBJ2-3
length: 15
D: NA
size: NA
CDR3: CASSEASWWPDTQYF
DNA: TGTGCCAGCAGTGAAGCATCCTGGTGGCCAGATACGCAGTATTTT

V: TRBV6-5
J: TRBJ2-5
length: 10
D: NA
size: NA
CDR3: CATQGETQYF
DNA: TGTGCCACTCAGGGAGAGACCCAGTACTTC

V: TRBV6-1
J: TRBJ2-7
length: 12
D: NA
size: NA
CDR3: CASRDSLPWQYF
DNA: TGTGCCAGCAGGGACTCCCTTCCGTGGCAGTACTTC

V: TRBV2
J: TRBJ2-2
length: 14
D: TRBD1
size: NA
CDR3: CAIYRGHNTGELFF
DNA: TGTGCCATATATAGGGGGCACAACACCGGGGAGCTGTTTTTT

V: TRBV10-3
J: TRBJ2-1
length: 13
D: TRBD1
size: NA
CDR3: CASGTGGWDEQFF
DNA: TGTGCCTCCGGGACAGGTGGATGGGATGAGCAGTTCTTC

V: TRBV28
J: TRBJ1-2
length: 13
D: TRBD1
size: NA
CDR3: CASSLSTGYGYTF
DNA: TGTGCCAGCAGTTTATCGACAGGGTATGGCTACACCTTC

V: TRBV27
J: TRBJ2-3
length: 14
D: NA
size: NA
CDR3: CASRPFLTIDTQYF
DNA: TGTGCCAGCAGGCCATTTCTGACTATTGATACGCAGTATTTT

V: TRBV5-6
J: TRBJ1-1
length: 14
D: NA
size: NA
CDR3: CASSLVKGGTEAFF
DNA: TGTGCCAGCAGCTTGGTAAAGGGAGGCACTGAAGCTTTCTTT

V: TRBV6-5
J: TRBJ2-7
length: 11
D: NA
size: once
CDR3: CASSVANEQYF
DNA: TGTGCCAGCAGCGTAGCTAACGAGCAGTACTTC

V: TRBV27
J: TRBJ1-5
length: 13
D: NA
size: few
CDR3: CASSLGGQQPQHF
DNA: TGTGCCAGCAGTTTAGGTGGGCAACAGCCCCAGCATTTT

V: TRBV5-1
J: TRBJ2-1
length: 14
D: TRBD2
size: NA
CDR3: CASSLTPFSGTQFF
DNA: TGCGCCAGCAGCTTGACCCCCTTTAGCGGGACGCAGTTCTTC

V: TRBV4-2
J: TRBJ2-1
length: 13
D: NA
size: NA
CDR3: CASSQTTVNEQFF
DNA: TGTGCCAGCAGCCAAACGACAGTGAATGAGCAGTTCTTC

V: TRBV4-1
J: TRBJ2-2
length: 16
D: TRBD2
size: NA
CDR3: CASSQSSGGNTGELFF
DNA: TGCGCCAGCAGCCAGTCTAGCGGGGGAAACACCGGGGAGCTGTTTTTT

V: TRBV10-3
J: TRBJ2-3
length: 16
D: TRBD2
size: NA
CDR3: CAISVSGSSLTDTQYF
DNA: TGTGCCATCAGTGTTAGCGGGAGTTCATTAACAGATACGCAGTATTTT

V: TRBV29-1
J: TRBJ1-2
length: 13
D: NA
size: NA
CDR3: CSVDGLPLGGYTF
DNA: TGCAGCGTTGATGGGCTGCCCTTGGGTGGCTACACCTTC

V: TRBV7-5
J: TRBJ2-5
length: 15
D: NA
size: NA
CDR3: CVRSHTGTDQETQYF
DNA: TGTGTCAGAAGCCACACCGGGACAGATCAAGAGACCCAGTACTTC

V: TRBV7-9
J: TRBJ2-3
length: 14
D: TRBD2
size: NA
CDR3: CASLAGYSTDTQYF
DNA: TGTGCCAGCCTAGCGGGGTACAGCACAGATACGCAGTATTTT

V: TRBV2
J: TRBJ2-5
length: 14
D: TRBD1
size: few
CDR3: CASSRTGSVETQYF
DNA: TGTGCCAGCAGTCGGACAGGGAGCGTAGAGACCCAGTACTTC